This T cell receptor (beta chain) was captured by sequencing in a study of blood T cell repertoires in COVID-19. Clones were sequenced by immunoSEQ multiplex PCR, and TCRdb holds only the in-frame ones, with some missing. The sample contains about 320,000 clones, about nine tenths of which appear only once. This receptor was obtained from a man between 60 and 75 years old who had recovered from COVID-19. Sequences were obtained from PBMCs or T cells enriched from blood (not recorded which).

The CDR3 loop is CASSLGQGRGEKLFF. CDR3 nucleotide sequence: TGCGCCAGCAGCTTGGGACAGGGAAGAGGGGAAAAACTGTTTTTT. The rearrangement links TRBV5-1 to TRBJ1-4; TRBD1 agrees at 7 bases. This CDR3 comprises 15 residues. V lost 0 bases, J lost 8 bases, and 7 bases stayed unmatched. Germline lookup yields CDR1 SGHRS and CDR2 YFSETQ.